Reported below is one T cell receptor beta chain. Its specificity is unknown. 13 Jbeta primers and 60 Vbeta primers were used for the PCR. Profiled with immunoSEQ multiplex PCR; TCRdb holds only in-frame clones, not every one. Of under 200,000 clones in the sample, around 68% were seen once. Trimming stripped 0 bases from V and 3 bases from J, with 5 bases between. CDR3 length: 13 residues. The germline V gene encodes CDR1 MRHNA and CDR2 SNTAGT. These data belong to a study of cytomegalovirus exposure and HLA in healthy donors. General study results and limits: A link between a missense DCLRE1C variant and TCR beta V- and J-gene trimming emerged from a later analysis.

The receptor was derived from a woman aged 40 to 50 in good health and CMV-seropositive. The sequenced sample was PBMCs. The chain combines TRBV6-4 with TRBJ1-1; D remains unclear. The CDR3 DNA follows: TGTGCCAGCAGTGACTCCGGAGACACTGAAGCTTTCTTT. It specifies CASSDSGDTEAFF.